There are many counts of the clone carrying this T cell receptor beta chain. The antigen remains unidentified. The sample comes from a study of spatial heterogeneity in lung cancer. Study details: Tumor regions showed TCR transcript counts that correlated strongly with a T cell module score from matched bulk RNA-seq. There were, on average, more than 9.5 raw-read appearances for each unique TCR and UMI combination. Overall study results and limits: Within tumors, counts of expanded alpha and beta TCRs tracked tumor mutation counts.

Using its own MiXCR run on the 5' RACE reads, TCRdb lists one record per CDR3 protein. Of several thousand distinct CDR3 sequences in the sample, 14% were seen once. This CDR3 comprises 13 residues. With 1 base removed from V and 7 bases from J, the gap between germline ends came to 11 bases. Described time point: sample taken at primary tumor resection. This TCR came from a female donor with early-stage non-small cell lung cancer. The input for sequencing was lung tumor tissue, taken at surgery. The chain carries TRBV12-3 or TRBV12-4 and TRBJ2-7, with D possibly TRBD2 on 5 matching bases. CDR3: CASSLVAGGEQYF. CDR3 coding DNA: TGTGCCAGCAGTTTAGTCGCGGGCGGGGAGCAGTACTTC.